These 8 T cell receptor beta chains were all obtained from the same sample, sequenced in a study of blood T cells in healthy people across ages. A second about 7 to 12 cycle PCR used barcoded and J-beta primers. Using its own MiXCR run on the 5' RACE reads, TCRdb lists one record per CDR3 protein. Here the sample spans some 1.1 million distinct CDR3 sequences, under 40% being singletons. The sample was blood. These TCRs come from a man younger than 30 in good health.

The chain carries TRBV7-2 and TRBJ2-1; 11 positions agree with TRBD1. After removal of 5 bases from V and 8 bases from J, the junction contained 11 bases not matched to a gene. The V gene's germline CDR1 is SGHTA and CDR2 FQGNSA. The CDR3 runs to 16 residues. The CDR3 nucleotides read TGTACCAGCAGCAAAGTTGGGACAGGGGGTTGGGATGAGCAGTTCTTC. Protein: CTSSKVGTGGWDEQFF. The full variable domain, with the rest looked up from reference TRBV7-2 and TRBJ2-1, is GAGVSQSPSNKVTEKGKDVELRCDPISGHTALYWYRQSLGQGLEFLIYFQGNSAPDKSGLPSDRFSAERTGGSVSTLTIQRTQQEDSAVYLCTSSKVGTGGWDEQFFGPGTRLTVL.

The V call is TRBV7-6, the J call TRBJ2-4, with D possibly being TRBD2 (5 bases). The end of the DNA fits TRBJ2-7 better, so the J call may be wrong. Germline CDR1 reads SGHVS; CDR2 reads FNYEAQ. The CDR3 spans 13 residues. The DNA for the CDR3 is TGTGCCAGCAGCGAGGGCGAAACCTGCGAGCAGTACTTC. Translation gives CASSEGETCEQYF.

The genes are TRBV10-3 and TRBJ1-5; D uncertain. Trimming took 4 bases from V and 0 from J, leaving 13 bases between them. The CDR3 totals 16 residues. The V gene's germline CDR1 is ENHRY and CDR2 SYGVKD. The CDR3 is CAISVGWSHSNQPQHF. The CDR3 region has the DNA TGTGCCATCAGTGTGGGTTGGTCCCATAGCAATCAGCCCCAGCATTTT.

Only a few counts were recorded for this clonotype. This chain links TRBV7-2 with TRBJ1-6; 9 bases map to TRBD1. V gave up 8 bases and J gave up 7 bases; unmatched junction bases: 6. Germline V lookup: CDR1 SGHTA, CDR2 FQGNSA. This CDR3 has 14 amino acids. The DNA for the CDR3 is TGTGCCAGCGGGGACAGGGTCAAAAATTCACCCCTCCACTTT. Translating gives CASGDRVKNSPLHF.

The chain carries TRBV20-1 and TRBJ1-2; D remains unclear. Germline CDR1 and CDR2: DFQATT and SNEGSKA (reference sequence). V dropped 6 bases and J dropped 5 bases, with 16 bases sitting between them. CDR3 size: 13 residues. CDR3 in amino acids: CSAPKDGAYGYTF. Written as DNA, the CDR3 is TGCAGTGCCCCCAAAGACGGCGCTTATGGCTACACCTTC.

The CDR3 reads CASSMVGEVKNIQYF. The CDR3 DNA reads TGTGCCAGTAGTATGGTGGGGGAGGTCAAAAACATTCAGTACTTC. The chain joins TRBV19 to TRBJ2-4, with D possibly TRBD2 on 6 matching bases. Germline V gives CDR1 LNHDA, CDR2 SQIVND (reference sequence). V was clipped by 3 bases and J by 3 bases, with 12 bases between them. The CDR3 has 15 residues. The full variable domain, its missing parts supplied by reference TRBV19 and TRBJ2-4, is DGGITQSPKYLFRKEGQNVTLSCEQNLNHDAMYWYRQDPGQGLRLIYYSQIVNDFQKGDIAEGYSVSREKKESFPLTVTSAQKNPTAFYLCASSMVGEVKNIQYFGAGTRLSVL.

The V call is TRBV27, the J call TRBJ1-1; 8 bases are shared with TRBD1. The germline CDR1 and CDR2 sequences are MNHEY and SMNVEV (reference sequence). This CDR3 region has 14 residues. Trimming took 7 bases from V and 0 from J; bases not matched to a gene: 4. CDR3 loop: CASTSGGMNTEAFF. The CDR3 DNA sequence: TGTGCCAGCACTTCAGGGGGCATGAACACTGAAGCTTTCTTT.

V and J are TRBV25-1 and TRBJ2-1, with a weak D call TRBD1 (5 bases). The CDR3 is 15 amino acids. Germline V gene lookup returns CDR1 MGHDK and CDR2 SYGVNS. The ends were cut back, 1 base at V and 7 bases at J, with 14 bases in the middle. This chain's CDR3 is CASSELYMTENEQFF. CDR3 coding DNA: TGTGCCAGCAGTGAATTATATATGACAGAGAATGAGCAGTTCTTC.